The 11 T cell receptor beta chains given below trace back to one sample, sequenced in a study of cytotoxic CD8 clonotypes in ibrutinib-treated CLL. Profiling relied on immunoSEQ multiplex PCR, and the TCRdb table lists in-frame clones only, not all of them. The top ten clones hold 6.5% to 8.5% of a sample with approximately 330,000 clones, more than 65% of them seen once. Source: PBMCs, taken before ibrutinib treatment. These receptors all stem from a human donor with chronic lymphocytic leukemia.

The chain recombines TRBV28 with TRBJ2-1; TRBD2 matches 7 bases. Unmatched junction bases numbered 5, after V lost 2 bases and J lost 1 base. Germline V gene lookup returns CDR1 MDHEN and CDR2 SYDVKM. The CDR3 is 16 amino acids. For the CDR3, the DNA is TGTGCCAGCAGTTTACGCGGGAGAGGGTCCTACAATGAGCAGTTCTTC. Translation gives CASSLRGRGSYNEQFF.

This clone came up once. This chain links TRBV4-1 with TRBJ2-7, with TRBD1 identical over 9 bases. The CDR3 runs to 15 residues. Trimming removed 1 base from V and 2 bases from J; junction bases left unmatched: 3. The germline CDR1 and CDR2 sequences are MGHRA and YSYEKL. CDR3 nucleotides: TGCGCCAGCAGCCAAGTTGGGACAGGGACCTACGAGCAGTACTTC. Protein: CASSQVGTGTYEQYF.

J is TRBJ2-1 and V is TRBV25-1; TRBD2 aligns across 11 bases. Germline values: CDR1 MGHDK, CDR2 SYGVNS. This CDR3 region has 16 residues. The V gene end was trimmed by 4 bases and the J gene end by 4 bases; junction bases not matched to a gene: 6. CDR3: CASSVLAGVRYNEQFF. Here the CDR3 DNA reads TGTGCCAGCAGTGTACTAGCGGGAGTAAGATACAATGAGCAGTTCTTC.

The J gene is TRBJ1-1, the V gene TRBV10-3; D is unclear. Germline CDR1 reads ENHRY; CDR2 reads SYGVKD. V was clipped by 4 bases and J by 5 bases, with 8 bases between them. CDR3 length: 12 amino acids. DNA of the CDR3: TGTGCCATCAGTGTTGGGTTAACTGAAGCTTTCTTT. Translation: CAISVGLTEAFF.

Turning to this clone: Other DNA sequences in the sample encode the same CDR3. The chain couples TRBV30 to TRBJ2-7; D unresolved. Trimming shortened V by 2 bases and J by 2 bases, and 10 bases separated the two germline ends. The CDR3 totals 13 residues. Per the germline V gene, CDR1 is GTSNPN and CDR2 is SVGIG (reference sequence). DNA of the CDR3: TGTGCCTGGAGTTTAGGAGATCCCTACGAGCAGTACTTC. Translated, it gives CAWSLGDPYEQYF.

The V gene is TRBV7-9, the J gene TRBJ1-2, with TRBD1 matching 7 bases. V was pared by 5 bases and J by 7 bases, with 10 bases of the junction left unmatched. This CDR3 contains 14 residues. Germline V gene sequence: CDR1 SEHNR, CDR2 FQNEAQ (reference sequence). The CDR3 bases are TGTGCCAGCAGCGCGATACAGGGGAGGGGTGGCTACACCTTC. This gives the protein CASSAIQGRGGYTF.

V is TRBV9 and J is TRBJ2-7; a weak D match, TRBD2 (5 bases). The V gene lost 3 bases and the J gene lost 2 bases, with 18 bases spanning the gap. The CDR3 is 16 amino acids. CDR1 and CDR2 from the germline V gene are SGDLS and YYNGEE. The CDR3, as DNA: TGTGCCAGCAGCGCCCCGGCTAGCAATCGGCCCTACGAGCAGTACTTC. This translates into CASSAPASNRPYEQYF.

There are a few counts of this clone. The rearrangement uses TRBV28 and TRBJ1-5; perhaps TRBD1 as D (6 bases). Trimming pared 6 bases from V and 1 base from J, leaving 13 bases between. Germline V lookup: CDR1 MDHEN, CDR2 SYDVKM. The CDR3 extends over 15 amino acids. The DNA of the CDR3 is TGTGCCAGCAGGATATGGGGGGCAAGCAATCAGCCCCAGCATTTT. Translated: CASRIWGASNQPQHF. The whole variable domain, remainder taken from reference TRBV28 and TRBJ1-5, is DVKVTQSSRYLVKRTGEKVFLECVQDMDHENMFWYRQDPGLGLRLIYFSYDVKMKEKGDIPEGYSVSREKKERFSLILESASTNQTSMYLCASRIWGASNQPQHFGDGTRLSIL.

This clone appeared a few times. The chain uses TRBV11-2 and TRBJ1-5; no definite D call. The V and J ends lost 0 bases and 4 bases respectively, with 4 bases between them. From germline, CDR1 is SGHAT and CDR2 FQNNGV. The CDR3 spans 13 residues. CDR3 nucleotide sequence: TGTGCCAGCAGCTTAGATTTTAATCAGCCCCAGCATTTT. The encoded protein is CASSLDFNQPQHF.

The V gene is TRBV29-1, the J gene TRBJ2-7; weak D call: TRBD2 (6 bases). The V end lost 6 bases, the J end lost 0 bases, and 15 bases lay between the germline ends. This CDR3 region has 14 residues. Germline CDR1 SQVTM, CDR2 ANQGSEA. The CDR3 loop reads CSVGGPQSSYEQYF. For the CDR3, the DNA is TGCAGCGTGGGAGGACCCCAGAGCTCCTACGAGCAGTACTTC.

This clone appeared a few times. The rearrangement joins TRBV19 to TRBJ1-2; D remains ambiguous. The CDR3 totals 14 residues. The germline CDR1 and CDR2 sequences are LNHDA and SQIVND (reference sequence). Trimming shortened V by 0 bases and J by 5 bases, and 10 bases separated the two germline ends. The CDR3 DNA reads as TGTGCCAGTAGTATAGATGCAGAGATATATGGCTACACCTTC. Protein sequence: CASSIDAEIYGYTF.